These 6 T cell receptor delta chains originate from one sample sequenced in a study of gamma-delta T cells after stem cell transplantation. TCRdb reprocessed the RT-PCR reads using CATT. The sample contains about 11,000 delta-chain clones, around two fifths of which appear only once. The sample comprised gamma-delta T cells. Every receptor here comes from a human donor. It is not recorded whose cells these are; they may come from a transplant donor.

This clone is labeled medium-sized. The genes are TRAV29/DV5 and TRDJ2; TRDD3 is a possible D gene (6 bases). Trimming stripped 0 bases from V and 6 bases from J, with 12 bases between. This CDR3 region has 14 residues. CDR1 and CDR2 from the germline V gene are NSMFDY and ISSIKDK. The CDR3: CAASAGGTAAQLFF. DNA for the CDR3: TGTGCAGCAAGCGCGGGGGGGACCGCAGCACAACTCTTCTTT.

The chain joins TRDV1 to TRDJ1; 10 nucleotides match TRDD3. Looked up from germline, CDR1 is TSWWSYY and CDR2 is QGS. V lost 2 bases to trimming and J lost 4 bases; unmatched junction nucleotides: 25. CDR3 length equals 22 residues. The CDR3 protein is CALGEGPYSRYWGIPSDDKLIF. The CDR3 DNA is TGTGCTCTTGGGGAAGGGCCCTACTCCAGGTACTGGGGGATCCCCTCCGACGATAAACTCATCTTT.

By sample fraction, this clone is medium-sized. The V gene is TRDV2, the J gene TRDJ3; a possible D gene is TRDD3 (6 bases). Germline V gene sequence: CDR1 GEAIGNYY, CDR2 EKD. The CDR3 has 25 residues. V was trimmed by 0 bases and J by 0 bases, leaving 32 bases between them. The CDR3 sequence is CACDTGMSHYASWGPSSWDTRQMFF. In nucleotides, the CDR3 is TGTGCCTGTGACACCGGGATGTCTCATTATGCCAGCTGGGGTCCTAGCTCCTGGGACACCCGACAGATGTTTTTC.

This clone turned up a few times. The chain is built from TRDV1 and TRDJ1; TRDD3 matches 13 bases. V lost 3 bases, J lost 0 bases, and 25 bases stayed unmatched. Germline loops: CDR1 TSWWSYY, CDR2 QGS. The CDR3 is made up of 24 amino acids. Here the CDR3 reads CALGDPFLLPFVLGDTKYTDKLIF. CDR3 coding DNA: TGTGCTCTTGGGGATCCCTTCCTACTTCCCTTCGTACTGGGGGATACGAAGTACACCGATAAACTCATCTTT.

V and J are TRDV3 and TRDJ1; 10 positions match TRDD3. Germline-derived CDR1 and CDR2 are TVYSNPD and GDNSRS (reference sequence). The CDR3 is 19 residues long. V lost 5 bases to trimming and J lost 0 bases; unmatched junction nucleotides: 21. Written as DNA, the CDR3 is TGTGCCAAGATACCCCCCGATACTGGGGGATGTCTCGACACCGATAAACTCATCTTT. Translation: CAKIPPDTGGCLDTDKLIF.

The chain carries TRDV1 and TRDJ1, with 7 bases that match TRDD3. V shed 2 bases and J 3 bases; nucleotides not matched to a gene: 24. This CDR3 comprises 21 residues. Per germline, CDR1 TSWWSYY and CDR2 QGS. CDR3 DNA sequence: TGTGCTCTTGGGGAAAATGGGGGACGCGAAGTATGCCAGTACATGTCCGATAAACTCATCTTT. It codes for CALGENGGREVCQYMSDKLIF.